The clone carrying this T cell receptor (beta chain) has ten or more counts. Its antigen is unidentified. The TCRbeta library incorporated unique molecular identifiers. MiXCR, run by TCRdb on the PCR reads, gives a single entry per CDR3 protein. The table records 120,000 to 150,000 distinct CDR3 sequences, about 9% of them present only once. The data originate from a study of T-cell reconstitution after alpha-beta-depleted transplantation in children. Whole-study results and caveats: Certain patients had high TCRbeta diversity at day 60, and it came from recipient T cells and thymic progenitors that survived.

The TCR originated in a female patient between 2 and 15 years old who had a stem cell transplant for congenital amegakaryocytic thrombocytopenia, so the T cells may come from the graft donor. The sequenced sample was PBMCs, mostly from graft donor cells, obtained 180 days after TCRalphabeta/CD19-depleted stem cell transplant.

CDR3 residues: CASRASGRPSSYEQYF. The CDR3 DNA sequence: TGTGCCAGCAGGGCTAGCGGGAGGCCGAGCTCCTACGAGCAGTACTTC. The rearrangement uses TRBV3-1 and TRBJ2-7; 11 bases line up with TRBD2. Looked up from germline, CDR1 is LGHDT and CDR2 is YNNKEL (reference sequence). The CDR3 has 16 residues. The trim removed 6 bases at V and 0 bases at J, leaving 7 bases unmatched.